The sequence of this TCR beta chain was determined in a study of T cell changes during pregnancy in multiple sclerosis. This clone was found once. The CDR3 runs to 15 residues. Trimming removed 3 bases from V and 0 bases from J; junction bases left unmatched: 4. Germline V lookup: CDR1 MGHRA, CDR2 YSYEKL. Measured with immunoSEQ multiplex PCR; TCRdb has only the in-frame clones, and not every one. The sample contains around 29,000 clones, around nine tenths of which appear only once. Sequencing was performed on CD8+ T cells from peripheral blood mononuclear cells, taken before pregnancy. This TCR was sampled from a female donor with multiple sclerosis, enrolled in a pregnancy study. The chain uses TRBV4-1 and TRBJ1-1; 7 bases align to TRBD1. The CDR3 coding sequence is TGCGCCAGCAGCCAGGATCAGGGGGTGAACACTGAAGCTTTCTTT. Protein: CASSQDQGVNTEAFF.